These 11 T cell receptor beta chains share one sample of origin, sequenced in a study of cytotoxic CD8 clonotypes in ibrutinib-treated CLL. Assay used: immunoSEQ multiplex PCR; TCRdb lists only in-frame clones, some missing. The table includes 200,000 to 250,000 clones, around 70% detected once. This specimen was PBMCs, taken after 24 months of ibrutinib treatment. All receptors come from a human donor with chronic lymphocytic leukemia.

This clone was seen a handful of times. This rearrangement joins TRBV6-5 to TRBJ1-1, with D unresolved. Germline V gene data show CDR1 as MNHEY and CDR2 as SVGAGI. The CDR3 totals 13 residues. Trimming removed 3 bases at V and 14 bases at J, with 19 bases between. CDR3: CASSYSVGQKVFF. In DNA form, the CDR3 reads TGTGCCAGCAGTTATTCCGTAGGTCAGAAAGTATTCTTT.

The rearrangement links TRBV4-3 to TRBJ1-2; D call uncertain. Germline CDR1 reads LGHNA; CDR2 reads YSLEER. V dropped 0 bases and J dropped 0 bases, with 17 bases sitting between them. The CDR3 length is 18 residues. The CDR3 sequence is CASSQDVSGSTPNYGYTF. The CDR3 nucleotides read TGCGCCAGCAGCCAAGATGTGAGCGGGAGTACTCCTAACTATGGCTACACCTTC.

This chain connects TRBV9 to TRBJ2-2, with 9 positions matching TRBD1. Germline V gives CDR1 SGDLS, CDR2 YYNGEE. With 3 bases clipped from V and 6 bases from J, the junction kept 6 bases outside the gene matches. This CDR3 has 15 residues. The CDR3 reads CASSADRGKAGELFF. CDR3 sequence (DNA): TGTGCCAGCAGCGCCGACAGGGGGAAGGCCGGGGAGCTGTTTTTT.

This chain connects TRBV5-4 to TRBJ1-2; 8 bases align to TRBD1. The CDR3 length is 16 residues. After removal of 1 base from V and 8 bases from J, the junction contained 13 bases not matched to a gene. In germline, CDR1 is SGHNT, CDR2 YYREEE (reference sequence). In nucleotides, the CDR3 is TGTGCCAGCAGCTTGCAGCTGAACCAGGGGGCGCGAGGCTACACCTTC. Translating it yields CASSLQLNQGARGYTF. Full variable domain (remainder filled in from reference TRBV5-4 and TRBJ1-2): ETGVTQSPTHLIKTRGQQVTLRCSSQSGHNTVSWYQQALGQGPQFIFQYYREEENGRGNFPPRFSGLQFPNYSSELNVNALELDDSALYLCASSLQLNQGARGYTFGSGTRLTVV.

This chain joins TRBV13 and TRBJ1-5; D call uncertain. The germline gives CDR1 PRHDT, CDR2 FYEKMQ (reference sequence). The CDR3 length is 12 residues. Trimming stripped 3 bases from V and 6 bases from J, with 6 bases between. CDR3 sequence reads: CASSFYGQPQHF. The CDR3 DNA sequence: TGTGCCAGCAGCTTTTACGGTCAGCCCCAGCATTTT.

The gene calls are TRBV11-2 and TRBJ2-7, with no clear D. Trimming stripped 4 bases from V and 0 bases from J, with 7 bases between. The germline V gene has CDR1 SGHAT and CDR2 FQNNGV. The CDR3 runs 13 residues. The chain's CDR3 is CASSSSNSYEQYF. CDR3 bases: TGTGCCAGCAGCTCATCGAACTCCTACGAGCAGTACTTC.

The chain recombines TRBV4-2 with TRBJ2-7; a possible D gene is TRBD2 (5 bases). There are 15 residues in the CDR3. Trimming left V 1 base short and J 3 bases short, with 13 bases between. Germline V gene sequence: CDR1 LGHNA, CDR2 YNFKEQ. In nucleotides, the CDR3 is TGTGCCAGCAGCCAAGGGGCTAGCTCGGACTACGAGCAGTACTTC. Its translation: CASSQGASSDYEQYF.

In DNA, the CDR3 is TGTGCCAGCAGCGAGCTTAGCGGGGAGACAGATACGCAGTATTTT. It codes for CASSELSGETDTQYF. The rearrangement uses TRBV7-9 and TRBJ2-3; 8 nucleotides match TRBD2. Trimming removed 5 bases from V and 3 bases from J; junction bases left unmatched: 7. The CDR3 loop spans 15 amino acids. Germline V lookup: CDR1 SEHNR, CDR2 FQNEAQ (reference sequence).

This sequence joins TRBV5-1 and TRBJ2-7; 12 bases map to TRBD2. Germline V CDR1 and CDR2: SGHRS, YFSETQ. This CDR3 has 15 residues. V was clipped by 4 bases and J by 5 bases; unmatched bases: 7. CDR3 nucleotide sequence: TGCGCCAGCAGCCGACTAGCGGGAGATCTCCACGAGCAGTACTTC. Its translation: CASSRLAGDLHEQYF. The whole variable domain, remainder taken from reference TRBV5-1 and TRBJ2-7, is KAGVTQTPRYLIKTRGQQVTLSCSPISGHRSVSWYQQTPGQGLQFLFEYFSETQRNKGNFPGRFSGRQFSNSRSEMNVSTLELGDSALYLCASSRLAGDLHEQYFGPGTRLTVT.

The J gene is TRBJ2-4, the V gene TRBV9; D possibly matches TRBD1 or TRBD2 (5 bases each). V was clipped by 2 bases and J by 6 bases, with 12 bases between them. Germline lookup yields CDR1 SGDLS and CDR2 YYNGEE. The CDR3 length is 14 residues. CDR3 sequence (DNA): TGTGCCAGCAGCGTCCAGGGAGTTGGAAACATTCAGTACTTC. Translated, it gives CASSVQGVGNIQYF.

The gene calls are TRBV4-3 and TRBJ2-3; no firm D call. V was trimmed by 0 bases and J by 1 base, leaving 8 bases between them. This CDR3 spans 15 amino acids. Germline V CDR1 and CDR2: LGHNA, YSLEER. In nucleotides, the CDR3 is TGCGCCAGCAGCCAAGATAGCTACCGCACAGATACGCAGTATTTT. This sequence encodes CASSQDSYRTDTQYF.